This T cell receptor (beta chain) is from a study of immune characterization of retroperitoneal liposarcoma. At least ten counts were recorded for this clonotype. Germline CDR1 and CDR2: SGHTA and FQGNSA. The CDR3 is made up of 17 amino acids. V trimming: 6 bases; J trimming: 2 bases; junction bases outside the gene matches: 13. One entry per CDR3 protein results from TCRdb running MiXCR on the PCR reads. Among approximately 9,300 distinct CDR3 sequences, around a quarter were seen once, and the ten largest hold about 7.7%. This chain connects TRBV7-2 to TRBJ2-3; 8 bases agree with TRBD2. Material for sequencing was tumor tissue. This sequence originates from a male donor with retroperitoneal liposarcoma. This CDR3 is CASRPTKLAVDTDTQYF. CDR3 DNA sequence: TGTGCCAGCAGACCTACTAAACTAGCGGTCGACACAGATACGCAGTATTTT.